One T cell receptor (beta chain) is described in this entry. Its antigen is as yet unknown. These data originate in a study of a mutant IDH1 vaccine in newly diagnosed glioma. The wider study: Commencement of vaccination occurred 4-6 weeks following radiotherapy alone, or concurrently with temozolomide cycles. Every participant had undergone radiotherapy, temozolomide, or both before, and most underwent both.

Germline V gene sequence: CDR1 KGHSH, CDR2 LQKENI. The CDR3 has 15 residues. V lost 3 bases and J lost 5; bases outside the gene matches: 7. Study results and caveats: Changes to the top peripheral T cell clonotypes appeared unrelated to pseudoprogression.

Sample time point: week 47, end of study. The study gave 300 ug of mutant IDH1 20-mer peptide per vaccine dose, with topical imiquimod. There were new WHO grade 3 or 4 astrocytomas in the donors, and these were IDH1-mutant and ATRX-lost. Libraries were prepared by immunoSEQ multiplex PCR; TCRdb keeps only in-frame clonotypes and omits some of them. The sample consists of about 56,000 clones, less than 80% of them appearing once. The chain recombines TRBV18 with TRBJ2-1, with 7 bases matching TRBD1. The origin of this receptor is a man aged 50-60 years with glioma. Here the sequenced sample was PBMCs, taken from a glioma patient whose treatment included an IDH1 peptide vaccine. The CDR3 region is CASSPQTGNHNEQFF. As DNA, the CDR3 is TGTGCCAGCTCACCTCAGACAGGGAACCACAATGAGCAGTTCTTC.